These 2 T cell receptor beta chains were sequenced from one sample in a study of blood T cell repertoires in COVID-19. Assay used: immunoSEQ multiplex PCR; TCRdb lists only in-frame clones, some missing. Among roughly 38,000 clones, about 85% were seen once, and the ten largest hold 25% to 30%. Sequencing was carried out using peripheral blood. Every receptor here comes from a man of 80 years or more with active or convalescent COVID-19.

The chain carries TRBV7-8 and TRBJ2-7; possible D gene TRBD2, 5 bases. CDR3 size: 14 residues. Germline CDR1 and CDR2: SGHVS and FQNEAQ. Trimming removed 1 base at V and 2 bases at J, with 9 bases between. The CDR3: CASSLVEETYEQYF. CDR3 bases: TGTGCCAGCAGCTTAGTGGAGGAGACCTACGAGCAGTACTTC.

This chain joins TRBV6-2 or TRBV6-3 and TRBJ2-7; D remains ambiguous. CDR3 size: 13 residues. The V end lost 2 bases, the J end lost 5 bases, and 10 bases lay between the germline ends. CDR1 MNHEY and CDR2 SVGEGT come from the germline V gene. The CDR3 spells CASSYPPDHEQYF. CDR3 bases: TGTGCCAGCAGTTACCCACCAGATCACGAGCAGTACTTC.